The 26 T cell receptor beta chains presented below share a single source sample, sequenced in a study of technical replicates of blood from several donors. The repertoire was sequenced with immunoSEQ multiplex PCR; TCRdb's copy has only in-frame clones and lacks some. The repertoire holds 50,000 to 70,000 clones, with 65% to 90% as singletons. Input material: PBMCs. The source of these receptors is a human donor in good health. Some clones in this sample may be carry-over from other donors' samples.

The rearrangement uses TRBV9 and TRBJ2-3; 13 bases match TRBD2. V gave up 4 bases and J gave up 5 bases; unmatched junction bases: 7. CDR1 SGDLS and CDR2 YYNGEE come from the germline V gene. The CDR3 extends over 16 amino acids. CDR3 protein: CASSRGTSGVGDTQYF. The CDR3 DNA follows: TGTGCCAGCAGCCGGGGGACTAGCGGGGTAGGAGATACGCAGTATTTT.

V is TRBV4-3 and J is TRBJ1-5, with TRBD1 matching over 8 bases. The CDR3 consists of 15 residues. Germline CDR1 reads LGHNA; CDR2 reads YSLEER. J lost 6 bases, V lost 0 bases, and 4 bases had no gene match. In DNA form, the CDR3 reads TGCGCCAGCAGCCAAGACCTGGACAGGGTTCAGCCCCAGCATTTT. Encoded protein: CASSQDLDRVQPQHF.

The chain employs TRBV9 and TRBJ2-3; TRBD1 might be the D (6 bases). CDR1 and CDR2 (germline): SGDLS, YYNGEE. The V and J ends lost 4 bases and 0 bases respectively, with 21 bases between them. The CDR3 covers 18 residues. As DNA, the CDR3 is TGTGCCAGCAGCCGGTCTCTAGGGGGAACGGTTAGCACAGATACGCAGTATTTT. This translates into CASSRSLGGTVSTDTQYF. Drawing the rest from reference TRBV9 and TRBJ2-3, the complete variable domain is DSGVTQTPKHLITATGQRVTLRCSPRSGDLSVYWYQQSLDQGLQFLIQYYNGEERAKGNILERFSAQQFPDLHSELNLSSLELGDSALYFCASSRSLGGTVSTDTQYFGPGTRLTVL.

CDR3 region: CASSWNGGAFF. The CDR3 nucleotides are TGCGCCAGCAGCTGGAACGGAGGAGCTTTCTTT. The chain links TRBV5-1 to TRBJ1-1; no definite D call. V lost 3 bases, J lost 10 bases, and 10 bases lay in between. The length of the CDR3 is 11 residues. CDR1 is SGHRS, CDR2 YFSETQ, per germline.

The chain recombines TRBV25-1 with TRBJ2-1, with D perhaps TRBD2 (7 bases). Trimming shortened V by 11 bases and J by 5 bases, and 19 bases separated the two germline ends. CDR3 length: 14 amino acids. Germline V CDR1 and CDR2: MGHDK, SYGVNS. This CDR3 is CARDEGGSNNEQFF. DNA of the CDR3: TGTGCCCGGGATGAGGGGGGGAGCAACAATGAGCAGTTCTTC.

This clone was seen a single time. V gene TRBV19 combines with J gene TRBJ2-2; D might be TRBD2 (6 bases). Trimming pared 4 bases from V and 4 bases from J, leaving 13 bases between. Germline assignment: CDR1 LNHDA and CDR2 SQIVND (reference sequence). This CDR3 comprises 15 residues. CDR3 residues: CASSSGPGGTGELFF. The CDR3 nucleotides are TGTGCCAGTAGTAGTGGACCCGGGGGCACCGGGGAGCTGTTTTTT.

This clone has a single count. The chain joins TRBV7-6 to TRBJ2-3, with TRBD1 matching over 11 bases. Germline CDR1 and CDR2: SGHVS and FNYEAQ. Losses at the gene ends were 3 bases for V and 4 bases for J; bases not matched to a gene: 9. This CDR3 comprises 17 residues. The CDR3 coding sequence is TGTGCCAGCAGCTTTGTTGGGCGGGACAGGGGGGCAGATACGCAGTATTTT. This gives the protein CASSFVGRDRGADTQYF. The whole variable domain, remainder taken from reference TRBV7-6 and TRBJ2-3, is GAGVSQSPRYKVTKRGQDVALRCDPISGHVSLYWYRQALGQGPEFLTYFNYEAQQDKSGLPNDRFSAERPEGSISTLTIQRTEQRDSAMYRCASSFVGRDRGADTQYFGPGTRLTVL.

The chain combines TRBV7-3 with TRBJ2-1; D is perhaps TRBD2 (6 bases). CDR3 length: 18 residues. Trimming shortened V by 4 bases and J by 3 bases, and 22 bases separated the two germline ends. The V gene's germline CDR1 is SGHTA and CDR2 FQGTGA. The CDR3 protein is CASSSTPGAWVDYNEQFF. As DNA, the CDR3 is TGTGCCAGCAGCTCGACTCCGGGAGCTTGGGTTGACTACAATGAGCAGTTCTTC.

The rearrangement uses TRBV10-3 and TRBJ2-7, with D possibly TRBD1 on 5 matching bases. The CDR3 sequence is 14 residues long. Germline V gives CDR1 ENHRY, CDR2 SYGVKD. V was trimmed by 6 bases and J by 5 bases, leaving 17 bases between them. The CDR3 is CAISPPAGLHEQYF. DNA of the CDR3: TGTGCCATCAGCCCCCCGGCAGGGCTTCACGAGCAGTACTTC.

The chain is built from TRBV11-2 and TRBJ2-7; D perhaps matches TRBD2 (5 bases). Trimming took off 2 bases at V and 1 base at J, with 9 bases between the two ends. Per the germline V gene, CDR1 is SGHAT and CDR2 is FQNNGV. This CDR3 is built from 14 residues. The CDR3 protein is CASSLMRESYEQYF. The CDR3 DNA follows: TGTGCCAGCAGCTTAATGAGGGAATCCTACGAGCAGTACTTC.

V and J are TRBV7-6 and TRBJ2-3; 10 bases line up with TRBD2. The V segment lost 1 base and the J segment 3 bases; nucleotides outside the gene matches: 4. This CDR3 comprises 16 residues. CDR1 and CDR2 from the germline V gene are SGHVS and FNYEAQ. CDR3: CASSLDIAGGTDTQYF. For the CDR3, the DNA is TGTGCCAGCAGCTTAGATATAGCGGGAGGAACAGATACGCAGTATTTT.

The chain carries TRBV15 and TRBJ1-6; D call uncertain. Between the trimmed V and J ends, which lost 1 base and 9 bases, there was a span of 16 bases. The V gene's germline CDR1 is LNHNV and CDR2 YYDKDF (reference sequence). The CDR3 consists of 16 residues. The CDR3 DNA is TGTGCCACCAGCAGAGGTTATGGGCTGCTTGCTTCACCCCTCCACTTT. It translates to CATSRGYGLLASPLHF. The variable domain in full, completed from reference TRBV15 and TRBJ1-6, reads DAMVIQNPRYQVTQFGKPVTLSCSQTLNHNVMYWYQQKSSQAPKLLFHYYDKDFNNEADTPDNFQSRRPNTSFCFLDIRSPGLGDTAMYLCATSRGYGLLASPLHFGNGTRLTVT.

CDR3: CASSPPSWSLGPLPQYF. The CDR3, as DNA: TGTGCCAGCAGCCCCCCCAGTTGGAGCCTCGGCCCGTTGCCGCAGTATTTT. The chain couples TRBV13 to TRBJ2-3; D is unclear. The CDR3 runs to 17 residues. Trimming cost V 5 bases and J 10 bases, with 28 bases left between them. Germline V lookup: CDR1 PRHDT, CDR2 FYEKMQ (reference sequence).

V gene TRBV4-3 combines with J gene TRBJ2-3, with 8 bases aligning to TRBD1. Per germline, CDR1 LGHNA and CDR2 YSLEER. This CDR3 region has 17 residues. V gave up 0 bases and J gave up 3 bases; unmatched junction bases: 8. In nucleotides, the CDR3 is TGCGCCAGCAGCCAAGATGGCGGCAGGGGGCGAACAGATACGCAGTATTTT. It encodes CASSQDGGRGRTDTQYF.

CDR3 bases: TGTGCCTGGAGTACTACTACCTACACCGGGGAGCTGTTTTTT. Its translation: CAWSTTTYTGELFF. The V and J genes are TRBV30 and TRBJ2-2; D call uncertain. CDR3 length: 14 amino acids. The germline V and J ends were trimmed by 2 bases and 3 bases, with 10 bases remaining between them. CDR1 GTSNPN and CDR2 SVGIG come from the germline V gene (reference sequence).

The chain carries TRBV14 and TRBJ2-1; 11 bases match TRBD2. The germline CDR1 and CDR2 sequences are SGHDN and FVKESK. CDR3 length: 14 amino acids. Trimming cost V 9 bases and J 6 bases; bases outside gene matches: 7. The CDR3 loop reads CASRLAGTGNEQFF. In nucleotides, the CDR3 is TGTGCCAGTAGACTAGCGGGAACGGGCAATGAGCAGTTCTTC. The full variable domain, with the rest looked up from reference TRBV14 and TRBJ2-1, is EAGVTQFPSHSVIEKGQTVTLRCDPISGHDNLYWYRRVMGKEIKFLLHFVKESKQDESGMPNNRFLAERTGGTYSTLKVQPAELEDSGVYFCASRLAGTGNEQFFGPGTRLTVL.

The chain combines TRBV7-3 with TRBJ2-5, with 12 bases identical to TRBD1. Germline assignment: CDR1 SGHTA and CDR2 FQGTGA. After removal of 0 bases from V and 4 bases from J, the junction contained 6 bases not matched to a gene. CDR3 size: 17 residues. CDR3 bases: TGTGCCAGCAGCTTAACGGGACAGGGGGCGCCCCGAGAGACCCAGTACTTC. It encodes CASSLTGQGAPRETQYF.

This clone was counted between two and nine times. The chain employs TRBV21-1 and TRBJ1-5. TRBV21-1 is a recognized pseudogene. CDR3 length: 15 amino acids. The CDR3 DNA reads as TGTGCCAGCACCGGAGCGGCAGGGAGGGCTCAGCCCCAGCATTTT. Its translation is CASTGAAGRAQPQHF.

The rearrangement joins TRBV9 to TRBJ1-3; 7 bases match TRBD1. The CDR3 is 15 amino acids. The germline CDR1 and CDR2 sequences are SGDLS and YYNGEE. Trimming at V came to 4 bases and at J to 0 bases, leaving 4 bases not matched to a gene. CDR3: CASSQGQPSGNTIYF. CDR3 sequence (DNA): TGTGCCAGCAGCCAGGGACAGCCCTCTGGAAACACCATATATTTT.

J is TRBJ2-2 and V is TRBV7-9; the D gene is possibly TRBD1 (5 bases). The V gene's germline CDR1 is SEHNR and CDR2 FQNEAQ (reference sequence). V lost 6 bases, J lost 3 bases, and 20 bases lay in between. The CDR3 runs 17 residues. CDR3 amino acids: CASRIFSWGRDTGELFF. The CDR3 nucleotides are TGTGCCAGCAGAATTTTTTCCTGGGGCAGGGACACCGGGGAGCTGTTTTTT.

The rearrangement joins TRBV21-1 to TRBJ1-5; the table gives TRBD1 as D, unverified against the DNA. TRBV21-1 is termed a pseudogene. The CDR3 runs to 16 residues. CDR3 loop: CASYRGGRAPNQPQHF. The CDR3 nucleotides are TGTGCCAGCTACAGAGGGGGCAGGGCCCCGAATCAGCCCCAGCATTTT.

The V gene is TRBV2, the J gene TRBJ2-7, with 7 positions matching TRBD2. Germline CDR1 and CDR2: SNHLY and FYNNEI. This CDR3 region has 16 residues. Unmatched junction bases numbered 10, after V lost 0 bases and J lost 5 bases. CDR3 DNA: TGTGCCAGCAGTGAAGCTCGAGGACTAGGTCTCCACGAGCAGTACTTC. Translating it yields CASSEARGLGLHEQYF.

V is TRBV4-1 and J is TRBJ1-2; perhaps TRBD1 as D (6 bases). Trimming left V 1 base short and J 8 bases short, with 17 bases between. There are 15 residues in the CDR3. The germline V gene has CDR1 MGHRA and CDR2 YSYEKL. The CDR3 is CASSQVGLAGEGYTF. For the CDR3, the DNA is TGCGCCAGCAGCCAAGTCGGCTTGGCAGGGGAAGGCTACACCTTC.

The genes are TRBV7-3 and TRBJ2-1; 9 positions agree with TRBD1. Germline lookup yields CDR1 SGHTA and CDR2 FQGTGA. This CDR3 comprises 16 residues. The junction had 8 bases not matched to a gene; V was cut back by 5 bases and J by 3 bases. The CDR3 nucleotides are TGTGCCAGCAGCCTGCAGGGACAGGGAAGCTACAATGAGCAGTTCTTC. Residues: CASSLQGQGSYNEQFF.

The chain has TRBV5-1 and TRBJ2-1; tentative D call: TRBD1 (6 bases). The length of the CDR3 is 15 residues. Trimming stripped 5 bases from V and 3 bases from J, with 15 bases between. Per germline, CDR1 SGHRS and CDR2 YFSETQ. Written as DNA, the CDR3 is TGCGCCAGCAGTTCGAAAACGGACAGCTACAATGAGCAGTTCTTC. Encoded protein: CASSSKTDSYNEQFF.

V usage is TRBV4-2 and J usage is TRBJ2-6, with 10 bases aligning to TRBD1. The length of the CDR3 is 21 residues. The trim removed 4 bases at V and 4 bases at J, leaving 19 bases unmatched. Germline V gene sequence: CDR1 LGHNA, CDR2 YNFKEQ. CDR3 protein: CASSPRGDPGTGAYGANVLTF. The CDR3 DNA follows: TGTGCCAGCAGCCCCCGGGGTGACCCCGGGACAGGGGCTTACGGGGCCAACGTCCTGACTTTC.